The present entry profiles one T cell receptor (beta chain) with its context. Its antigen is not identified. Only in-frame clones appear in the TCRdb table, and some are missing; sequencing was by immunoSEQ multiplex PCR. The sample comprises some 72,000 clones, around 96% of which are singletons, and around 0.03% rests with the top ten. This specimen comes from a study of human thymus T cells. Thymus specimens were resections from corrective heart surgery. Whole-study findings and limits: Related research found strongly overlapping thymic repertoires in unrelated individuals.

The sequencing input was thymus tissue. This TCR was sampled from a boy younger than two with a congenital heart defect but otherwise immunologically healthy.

This CDR3 reads CASSSLKAHRKNTIYF. In DNA, the CDR3 is TGTGCCAGCAGCTCCTTAAAGGCTCATCGGAAAAACACCATATATTTT. This chain uses TRBV7-2 with TRBJ1-3; D call uncertain. Germline V gene sequence: CDR1 SGHTA, CDR2 FQGNSA. Trimming cost V 4 bases and J 6 bases, with 19 bases left between them. The CDR3 covers 16 residues.